The T cell receptor (beta chain) under discussion was sequenced for a study of blood T cell repertoires in COVID-19. Only in-frame clones appear in the TCRdb table, and some are missing; sequencing was by immunoSEQ multiplex PCR. The profile shows about 120,000 clones, 86% of them singletons. The CDR3 has 14 amino acids. V lost 5 bases and J 2 bases, leaving 12 bases between the germline ends. Germline V gives CDR1 MNHEY, CDR2 SVGAGI. The genes are TRBV6-5 and TRBJ1-1; a weak D match, TRBD1 (5 bases). What was sequenced was peripheral blood. The sequence was collected from a man aged 40-50 years with acute or convalescent COVID-19. The CDR3 reads CASSTAGTNTEAFF. CDR3 DNA: TGTGCCAGCAGTACCGCCGGGACTAACACTGAAGCTTTCTTT.